This T cell receptor beta chain was recovered during a study of blood T cell repertoires in COVID-19. This CDR3 region has 19 residues. Trimming cost V 4 bases and J 2 bases; bases outside gene matches: 17. The germline CDR1 and CDR2 sequences are LGHDT and YNNKEL (reference sequence). Sequencing used immunoSEQ multiplex PCR; TCRdb keeps in-frame clones, though not all of them. The table includes some 120,000 clones, roughly four fifths detected once. The chain carries TRBV3-1 (or the pseudogene TRBV3-2) and TRBJ2-3; 8 bases agree with TRBD2. The sequencing input was peripheral blood. This receptor was obtained from a man under 40 with COVID-19, enrolled during active disease. Here the CDR3 reads CASSLAAGSGIFTTDTQYF. The CDR3 DNA reads TGTGCCAGCAGCCTTGCAGCGGGTAGCGGGATATTTACCACAGATACGCAGTATTTT.